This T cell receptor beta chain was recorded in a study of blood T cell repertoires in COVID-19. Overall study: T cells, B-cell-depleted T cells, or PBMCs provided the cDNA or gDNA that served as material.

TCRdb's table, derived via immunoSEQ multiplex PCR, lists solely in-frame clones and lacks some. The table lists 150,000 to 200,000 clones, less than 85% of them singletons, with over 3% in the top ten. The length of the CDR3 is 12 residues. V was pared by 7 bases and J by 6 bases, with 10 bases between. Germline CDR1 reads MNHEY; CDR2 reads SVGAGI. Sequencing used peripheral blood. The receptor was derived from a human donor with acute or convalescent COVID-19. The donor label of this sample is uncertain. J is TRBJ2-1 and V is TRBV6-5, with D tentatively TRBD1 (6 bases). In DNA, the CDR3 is TGTGCCAGCACCTCAGGGGCCAATGAGCAGTTCTTC. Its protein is CASTSGANEQFF.